A selection of T cell receptor beta chains follows, all from one sample in a study of blood T cell repertoires in COVID-19. This table comes from immunoSEQ multiplex PCR, and its TCRdb copy is limited to in-frame clones, with some not included. Here the sample spans about 400,000 clones, approximately 90% being singletons. Source material: PBMCs or T cells enriched from blood (not recorded which). These receptor sequences come from a woman in her forties or fifties who had recovered from COVID-19. The CDR3 runs from the conserved cysteine through the conserved F or W. D genes are given only for firm matches. Where a row states a size, it is once, few, many or the class of an expanded clone; other rows omit it.

j_call d_call clone_size v_call cdr3_aa cdr3_nt
TRBJ1-5 NA NA TRBV4-1 CASSQDHGSPQHF TGCGCCAGCAGCCAAGATCATGGGAGTCCCCAGCATTTT
TRBJ2-7 TRBD1 NA TRBV7-9 CASSRYRDRGSYEQYF TGTGCCAGCAGTCGATACCGGGACAGGGGATCCTACGAGCAGTACTTC
TRBJ2-5 NA NA TRBV25-1 CASSEDREYQETQYF TGTGCCAGCAGTGAGGATAGGGAGTACCAAGAGACCCAGTACTTC
TRBJ1-2 NA NA TRBV2 CASSENLAGSYSGYTF TGTGCCAGCAGTGAAAATCTGGCGGGGAGTTATAGTGGCTACACCTTC
TRBJ1-5 NA NA TRBV19 CASSIYGALRLPQHF TGTGCCAGTAGTATATATGGGGCACTCAGGTTGCCCCAGCATTTT
TRBJ1-2 NA NA TRBV29-1 CSVAPPLTKPLYGYTF TGCAGCGTTGCCCCCCCGCTGACAAAGCCGCTGTATGGCTACACCTTC
TRBJ1-1 NA NA TRBV12-5 CASGLVAGVTEAFF TGTGCTAGTGGTTTGGTAGCAGGCGTCACTGAAGCTTTCTTT
TRBJ2-7 TRBD2 NA TRBV27 CASSPTSGPYEQYF TGTGCCAGCAGTCCGACTAGCGGGCCGTACGAGCAGTACTTC
TRBJ2-7 NA NA TRBV9 CASSVGQATYEQYF TGTGCCAGCAGCGTAGGACAGGCAACCTACGAGCAGTACTTC
TRBJ2-7 NA NA TRBV11-2 CASSITGSPSYEQYF TGTGCCAGCAGCATCACAGGGTCACCCTCCTACGAGCAGTACTTC
TRBJ1-3 NA NA TRBV29-1 CSVGEGANTIYF TGCAGCGTTGGGGAAGGGGCAAACACCATATATTTT
TRBJ2-6 NA NA TRBV7-3 CASSLPQGYSGANVLTF TGTGCCAGCAGCCTCCCCCAGGGATATAGTGGGGCCAACGTCCTGACTTTC
TRBJ2-7 TRBD1 NA TRBV2 CASSEGRGTGYYEQYF TGTGCCAGCAGTGAGGGCCGTGGGACAGGGTACTACGAGCAGTACTTC
TRBJ2-5 TRBD1 NA TRBV18 CASSPWTGDVQTQYF TGTGCCAGCTCACCCTGGACAGGGGATGTACAGACCCAGTACTTC
TRBJ2-5 TRBD1 NA TRBV25-1 CASRDRGGSRTQYF TGTGCCAGCAGAGACAGGGGTGGGTCAAGGACCCAGTACTTC
TRBJ1-1 NA NA TRBV6-5 CASSSPRQSANTEAFF TGTGCCAGCAGTTCACCCCGACAGAGTGCGAACACTGAAGCTTTCTTT
TRBJ2-3 TRBD2 NA TRBV5-1 CASSYGTSGTSTDTQYF TGCGCCAGCAGCTACGGGACTAGCGGGACTAGCACAGATACGCAGTATTTT
TRBJ1-2 TRBD1 once TRBV9 CASSATGTGYGYTF TGTGCCAGCAGCGCCACCGGGACAGGGTATGGCTACACCTTC
TRBJ2-1 TRBD1 few TRBV3-1/TRBV3-2 CASSQRDRGVFF TGTGCCAGCAGCCAAAGGGACAGGGGTGTCTTCTTC
TRBJ2-7 NA NA TRBV7-9 CASSLDNRAYEQYF TGTGCCAGCAGCTTAGACAATAGAGCGTACGAGCAGTACTTC
TRBJ2-7 TRBD2 few TRBV7-9 CASSSRASGVYEQYF TGTGCCAGCAGCTCCCGGGCTAGCGGGGTGTACGAGCAGTACTTC
TRBJ1-6 TRBD1 NA TRBV25-1 CASSATGGYNSPLHF TGTGCCAGCAGTGCGACAGGGGGCTATAATTCACCCCTCCACTTT
TRBJ1-4 NA NA TRBV29-1 CSVHVGASTNEKLFF TGCAGCGTCCACGTGGGGGCCTCAACTAATGAAAAACTGTTTTTT
TRBJ1-3 NA NA TRBV5-1 CASSPHISLSGNTIYF TGCGCCAGCAGCCCCCATATATCACTCTCTGGAAACACCATATATTTT
TRBJ1-2 TRBD1 NA TRBV5-1 CASSPGTVLGYTF TGCGCCAGCAGCCCGGGGACAGTGCTTGGCTACACCTTC
TRBJ2-6 NA NA TRBV7-9 CASRDPIRAGANVLTF TGTGCCAGCAGGGATCCCATCCGGGCTGGGGCCAACGTCCTGACTTTC
TRBJ2-3 NA NA TRBV4-1 CAVGGVGLDTQYF TGCGCCGTAGGGGGGGTCGGGCTGGATACGCAGTATTTT
TRBJ1-4 TRBD1 NA TRBV19 CASRDREGEKLFF TGTGCCAGTAGGGACAGGGAAGGTGAAAAACTGTTTTTT
TRBJ1-1 NA NA TRBV5-6 CASSKEYRNTEAFF TGTGCCAGCAGTAAAGAATACAGGAACACTGAAGCTTTCTTT
TRBJ2-7 TRBD1 NA TRBV6-6 CASSYSTGGFSYEQYF TGTGCCAGCAGTTACTCGACAGGGGGCTTTTCCTACGAGCAGTACTTC
TRBJ1-2 NA NA TRBV18 CASTPGTGHGYTF TGTGCCAGCACACCGGGAACAGGGCATGGCTACACCTTC
TRBJ1-4 TRBD1 once TRBV5-1 CASGPGQGAFDEKLFF TGCGCCAGCGGACCGGGACAGGGGGCTTTTGATGAAAAACTGTTTTTT
TRBJ2-2 NA NA TRBV6-5 CASSRGPNTGELFF TGTGCCAGCAGCAGGGGTCCAAACACCGGGGAGCTGTTTTTT
TRBJ1-4 TRBD1 NA TRBV19 CASRRGGYEKLFF TGTGCCAGTAGGAGAGGGGGCTATGAAAAACTGTTTTTT
TRBJ2-3 NA NA TRBV7-2 CASSLVVTDTQYF TGTGCCAGCAGCTTAGTAGTCACAGATACGCAGTATTTT
TRBJ2-7 TRBD1 NA TRBV3-1/TRBV3-2 CASSPSRGSQQYEQYF TGTGCCAGCAGCCCGTCCAGGGGGTCTCAACAATACGAGCAGTACTTC
TRBJ1-1 NA NA TRBV5-1 CASSLEGALGVGEAFF TGCGCCAGCAGCTTGGAAGGGGCGCTTGGAGTTGGTGAAGCTTTCTTT